Listed below are T cell receptor beta chains from one sample, sequenced in a study of neurological immune-mediated disorders. TCRdb re-analysed the 5' RACE reads in MiXCR, keeping a single row per CDR3 protein. This repertoire shows several thousand distinct CDR3 sequences, less than 25% found once; its top ten account for roughly 46%. The sample consisted of CD8+ T cells from blood. The receptors shown here come from a woman aged 55-75 years with HTLV-1-associated myelopathy (HAM/TSP). The CDR3 runs from the conserved cysteine through the conserved F or W. The D gene is left open where the match is weak. Clone sizes are given selectively: once, few, many, or a class where the clone is expanded.

CDR3	DNA	size	V	J	D
CASSPGTSGRMGEQFF	TGCGCCAGCAGCCCCGGGACTAGCGGGAGGATGGGGGAGCAGTTCTTC	many	TRBV10-2	TRBJ2-1	TRBD2
CSARTRGTEAFF	TGCAGTGCTAGAACCCGGGGGACTGAAGCTTTCTTT	medium-sized	TRBV20-1	TRBJ1-1	NA
CAWTLQGPEAFF	TGTGCCTGGACCCTCCAAGGCCCTGAAGCTTTCTTT	few	TRBV30	TRBJ1-1	NA
CASSPNSGTGGGELFF	TGCGCCAGCAGCCCGAATTCCGGGACAGGGGGCGGGGAGCTGTTTTTT	many	TRBV5-1	TRBJ2-2	TRBD1
CSTLWDSSYEQYF	TGCAGTACGCTGTGGGACAGCTCCTACGAGCAGTACTTC	medium-sized	TRBV20-1	TRBJ2-7	TRBD1
CASRKGQGNDGYTF	TGTGCCAGCAGGAAGGGACAGGGGAACGATGGCTACACCTTC	NA	TRBV6-5	TRBJ1-2	TRBD1
CSVDEGNYGYTF	TGCAGCGTTGATGAGGGTAACTATGGCTACACCTTC	NA	TRBV29-1	TRBJ1-2	NA
CASSQGRTSAYNEQFF	TGCGCCAGCAGCCAAGGGAGGACTAGCGCCTACAATGAGCAGTTCTTC	many	TRBV4-3	TRBJ2-1	TRBD2
CASSSEHQETQYF	TGTGCCAGCAGCTCTGAGCACCAAGAGACCCAGTACTTC	medium-sized	TRBV7-9	TRBJ2-5	NA
CASSPNRGSHGELFF	TGTGCCAGCAGCCCCAACAGGGGCTCGCACGGGGAGCTGTTTTTT	NA	TRBV7-9	TRBJ2-2	TRBD1
CSARFYLDEQFF	TGCAGTGCTAGGTTCTATCTGGATGAGCAGTTCTTC	NA	TRBV20-1	TRBJ2-1	NA
CSVVQGLNEQFF	TGCAGCGTTGTACAGGGCCTAAATGAGCAGTTCTTC	many	TRBV29-1	TRBJ2-1	NA
CASSLAGGGNEQFF	TGCGCCAGCAGCCTAGCGGGGGGAGGGAATGAGCAGTTCTTC	many	TRBV5-1	TRBJ2-1	TRBD2
CASSLGQHTDTQYF	TGTGCCAGCAGCCTGGGGCAGCACACAGATACGCAGTATTTT	NA	TRBV12-3/TRBV12-4	TRBJ2-3	NA
CASPGGTSVNEQFF	TGCGCCAGTCCAGGCGGGACTAGCGTCAATGAGCAGTTCTTC	many	TRBV5-1	TRBJ2-1	TRBD2
CAIGRPTGHEAFF	TGTGCCATCGGTAGACCTACAGGGCATGAAGCTTTCTTT	many	TRBV10-3	TRBJ1-1	NA
CASKWTYSYNEQFF	TGTGCCAGCAAGTGGACATACTCCTACAATGAGCAGTTCTTC	medium-sized	TRBV2	TRBJ2-1	NA
CSAESTGATGELFF	TGCAGTGCTGAATCTACAGGGGCTACCGGGGAGCTGTTTTTT	NA	TRBV20-1	TRBJ2-2	TRBD1
CASSATGIQLYEQYF	TGTGCCAGCAGCGCGACAGGGATACAATTGTACGAGCAGTACTTC	many	TRBV5-6	TRBJ2-7	TRBD1
CATSKDGSVNEQFF	TGTGCCACCTCTAAAGACGGTTCGGTGAATGAGCAGTTCTTC	NA	TRBV24-1	TRBJ2-1	NA
CASSRTMTALETQYF	TGTGCCAGCAGCCGTACCATGACAGCGCTGGAGACCCAGTACTTC	medium-sized	TRBV11-2	TRBJ2-5	NA
CASTPGGGYTEAFF	TGTGCCAGCACCCCCGGGGGGGGATACACTGAAGCTTTCTTT	NA	TRBV12-3/TRBV12-4	TRBJ1-1	NA
CASRGGLADGQYF	TGTGCCAGCAGGGGGGGACTAGCGGACGGCCAGTATTTT	once	TRBV6-5	TRBJ2-3	TRBD2
CASSPMDFGTGELFF	TGTGCCAGCTCACCAATGGACTTTGGCACCGGGGAGCTGTTTTTT	NA	TRBV18	TRBJ2-2	NA
CSASPRGPSYEQYF	TGCAGTGCTAGCCCTAGGGGGCCCTCCTACGAGCAGTACTTC	NA	TRBV20-1	TRBJ2-7	TRBD1
CASSPGLETEQFF	TGTGCCAGCAGCCCGGGACTAGAGACTGAGCAGTTCTTC	NA	TRBV6-5	TRBJ2-1	TRBD2
CASSLLWLDNEQFF	TGTGCCAGCAGCTTATTGTGGTTGGACAATGAGCAGTTCTTC	many	TRBV7-2	TRBJ2-1	NA
CASSLAGPSSYEQYF	TGTGCCAGCAGCCTGGCGGGGCCTAGCTCCTACGAGCAGTACTTC	many	TRBV5-6	TRBJ2-7	NA
CASSDSSGEQFF	TGTGCCAGCAGTGACTCTAGCGGAGAGCAGTTCTTC	many	TRBV27	TRBJ2-1	TRBD2
CASSYPGTGANEQFF	TGTGCCAGCAGTTACCCCGGGACAGGGGCCAATGAGCAGTTCTTC	many	TRBV6-5	TRBJ2-1	TRBD1
CSVQEGGYGYTF	TGCAGCGTTCAGGAGGGGGGCTATGGCTACACCTTC	many	TRBV29-1	TRBJ1-2	NA
CSASLSVRGQETQYF	TGCAGTGCTAGTCTTTCGGTCAGGGGACAAGAGACCCAGTACTTC	many	TRBV20-1	TRBJ2-5	NA
CASSLEGYLAKNIQYF	TGTGCCAGCAGTTTGGAGGGCTACCTAGCCAAAAACATTCAGTACTTC	many	TRBV27	TRBJ2-4	NA
CASSDRTPNPYQETQYF	TGTGCCAGCAGTGACCGGACACCTAACCCGTACCAAGAGACCCAGTACTTC	many	TRBV25-1	TRBJ2-5	NA
CASSLGLSAGTGELFF	TGCGCCAGCAGCTTGGGCCTCAGCGCGGGCACCGGGGAGCTGTTTTTT	medium-sized	TRBV5-1	TRBJ2-2	NA
CASSLAGGHEQYF	TGCGCCAGCAGCTTGGCAGGGGGGCACGAGCAGTACTTC	many	TRBV5-1	TRBJ2-7	NA
CSARPDRGSYNSPLHF	TGCAGTGCTAGACCAGACAGGGGCTCCTATAATTCACCCCTCCACTTT	many	TRBV20-1	TRBJ1-6	TRBD1
CATSPTNSAYEHF	TGTGCCACCAGTCCTACCAACTCGGCCTACGAGCACTTC	many	TRBV24-1	TRBJ2-7	NA
CASSFSPGSYGYTF	TGCGCCAGCAGCTTCTCTCCGGGGAGCTATGGCTACACCTTC	medium-sized	TRBV5-1	TRBJ1-2	NA
CASSLDVRMNTEAFF	TGTGCCAGCAGCTTAGATGTAAGGATGAACACTGAAGCTTTCTTT	many	TRBV7-2	TRBJ1-1	NA
CASSLTGPVGEQFF	TGTGCCAGCTCCCTGACAGGGCCGGTGGGTGAGCAGTTCTTC	NA	TRBV18	TRBJ2-1	TRBD1
CSAPRQGVWNEQFF	TGCAGTGCTCCTCGACAGGGGGTTTGGAATGAGCAGTTCTTC	NA	TRBV20-1	TRBJ2-1	TRBD1
CASSIQGSGGSYNSPLHF	TGTGCCAGCAGTATACAGGGATCGGGGGGGTCCTATAATTCACCCCTCCACTTT	many	TRBV27	TRBJ1-6	NA
CASSLGTGPGELFF	TGTGCCAGCAGTCTCGGGACAGGGCCCGGGGAGCTGTTTTTT	medium-sized	TRBV27	TRBJ2-2	TRBD1
CASGKWFSNQPQHF	TGTGCCAGTGGAAAGTGGTTTTCCAATCAGCCCCAGCATTTT	NA	TRBV19	TRBJ1-5	NA
CSVDNGMRGYTF	TGCAGCGTTGATAATGGAATGAGGGGCTACACCTTC	many	TRBV29-1	TRBJ1-2	NA
CASSEPAYTGELFF	TGCGCCAGCAGTGAACCCGCCTACACCGGGGAGCTGTTTTTT	medium-sized	TRBV10-2	TRBJ2-2	NA
CASSGPHTGAKYGYTF	TGTGCCAGCAGCGGACCGCACACAGGGGCCAAATATGGCTACACCTTC	many	TRBV2	TRBJ1-2	TRBD1
CASSFGGTGELFF	TGTGCCAGCAGCTTTGGGGGCACCGGGGAGCTGTTTTTT	large	TRBV7-9	TRBJ2-2	NA
CASSDLRVSYGYTF	TGTGCCAGCAGTGATCTCAGGGTCTCATATGGCTACACCTTC	medium-sized	TRBV25-1	TRBJ1-2	NA
CATSGQGAETQYF	TGTGCCACCAGCGGACAGGGGGCAGAGACCCAGTACTTC	medium-sized	TRBV15	TRBJ2-5	TRBD1
CASSDRDSEQYF	TGTGCCAGCAGCGACCGCGACAGCGAGCAGTACTTC	many	TRBV9	TRBJ2-7	NA